The 24 T cell receptor beta chains below come from one sample, sequenced in a study of Ad26.COV2.S vaccination and SARS-CoV-2 variants. Clones were read by immunoSEQ multiplex PCR, and TCRdb kept only the in-frame ones, dropping some. The sample has about 450,000 clones; 85% to 90% are singletons. The treatment was: over 15 received Ad26.COV2.S at low or high dose, single or two shots; 5 received placebo; per-sample allocation not given. At day 63 after the first vaccine or placebo injection, samples were drawn. This material consisted of peripheral blood, taken in a trial of Ad26.COV2.S vaccine versus placebo. The receptors were gathered from a person aged 18-65 years who received the Ad26.COV2.S COVID-19 vaccine or a placebo.

This clone appeared a single time. V gene TRBV7-2 combines with J gene TRBJ2-3, with D maybe TRBD2 (5 bases). CDR1 and CDR2 (germline): SGHTA, FQGNSA. With 2 bases removed from V and 5 bases from J, the gap between germline ends came to 23 bases. The CDR3 length is 18 residues. CDR3 bases: TGTGCCAGCAGCTTAAGGCCCGGAATACTAGGAGTGTTAGATACGCAGTATTTT. It specifies CASSLRPGILGVLDTQYF.

The rearrangement links TRBV18 to TRBJ2-4; TRBD2 agrees at 8 bases. This CDR3 region has 16 residues. CDR1 and CDR2 from the germline V gene are KGHSH and LQKENI. Trimming at V came to 0 bases and at J to 6 bases, leaving 7 bases not matched to a gene. DNA of the CDR3: TGTGCCAGCTCACCACCGATCGCGGGGGGAGGAAACATTCAGTACTTC. Amino acid sequence: CASSPPIAGGGNIQYF.

The chain carries TRBV27 and TRBJ2-2; TRBD2 matches 9 bases. Germline V gene data show CDR1 as MNHEY and CDR2 as SMNVEV (reference sequence). This CDR3 is built from 15 residues. V lost 1 base and J lost 5; bases outside the gene matches: 2. The CDR3 sequence is CASSLLAGVTGELFF. The CDR3 coding sequence is TGTGCCAGCAGTTTATTAGCGGGAGTAACCGGGGAGCTGTTTTTT.

The chain uses TRBV28 and TRBJ2-2; TRBD2 matches at 12 bases. The CDR3 has 15 residues. V shed 8 bases and J 7 bases; nucleotides not matched to a gene: 8. Germline CDR1 MDHEN, CDR2 SYDVKM. CDR3 residues: CASQLAGGVGGELFF. The CDR3 nucleotides are TGTGCCAGCCAACTAGCGGGGGGCGTTGGCGGGGAGCTGTTTTTT.

The chain links TRBV4-3 to TRBJ1-4, with 7 bases matching TRBD1. The ends lost 0 bases at V and 4 bases at J; junction bases unmatched: 5. Looked up from germline, CDR1 is LGHNA and CDR2 is YSLEER. The CDR3 is 16 amino acids. CDR3 DNA: TGCGCCAGCAGCCAAGATAAGGGGGCAGGTAATGAAAAACTGTTTTTT. It is translated as CASSQDKGAGNEKLFF.

This clone has only one observation. The chain couples TRBV7-9 to TRBJ1-1; a weak D match, TRBD1 (5 bases). Germline V gene data show CDR1 as SEHNR and CDR2 as FQNEAQ (reference sequence). Trimming pared 4 bases from V and 10 bases from J, leaving 19 bases between. The CDR3 is made up of 14 amino acids. The CDR3, as DNA: TGTGCCAGCAGCTCCAGGACAACGGGTTTTCGAGCTTTCTTT. Protein product: CASSSRTTGFRAFF.

The chain has TRBV3-1 (or the pseudogene TRBV3-2) and TRBJ1-5; D is undetermined. From germline, CDR1 is LGHDT and CDR2 YNNKEL (reference sequence). V shed 2 bases and J shed 3 bases, with 11 bases lying between them. The CDR3 extends over 15 amino acids. CDR3: CASSQSGRNNQPQHF. CDR3 DNA sequence: TGTGCCAGCAGCCAAAGTGGCCGGAACAATCAGCCCCAGCATTTT.

This sequence joins TRBV7-2 and TRBJ2-1; D assignment may be TRBD1 or TRBD2 (5 bases each). Germline CDR1 is SGHTA and CDR2 is FQGNSA. V was shortened by 8 bases and J by 8 bases, with 13 bases between the two germline ends. The CDR3 consists of 12 residues. In nucleotides, the CDR3 is TGTGCCAGCGCGTTGAGGGGATATGAGCAGTTCTTC. The encoded protein is CASALRGYEQFF.

The rearrangement joins TRBV11-3 to TRBJ1-2; D is ambiguous. Trimming left V 3 bases short and J 7 bases short, with 18 bases between. The CDR3 extends over 15 amino acids. Germline assignment: CDR1 SGHNT and CDR2 YENEEA. The CDR3 nucleotides read TGTGCCAGCAGCTTCCACAGTGGGCTTGAAGGTGGCTACACCTTC. It translates to CASSFHSGLEGGYTF.

The gene calls are TRBV7-2 and TRBJ1-2; D may be TRBD1 (5 bases). V was clipped by 5 bases and J by 2 bases, with 9 bases between them. The CDR3 covers 13 residues. Looked up from germline, CDR1 is SGHTA and CDR2 is FQGNSA. The CDR3 loop reads CASSVRVNYGYTF. The CDR3 coding sequence is TGTGCCAGCAGCGTCAGGGTAAACTATGGCTACACCTTC.

J is TRBJ2-2 and V is TRBV11-2, with D uncertain. Germline V gene sequence: CDR1 SGHAT, CDR2 FQNNGV. CDR3 length: 12 amino acids. V dropped 4 bases and J dropped 3 bases, with 3 bases sitting between them. The DNA for the CDR3 is TGTGCCAGCAGCTCCGACACCGGGGAGCTGTTTTTT. Its protein product is CASSSDTGELFF.

This chain joins TRBV2 and TRBJ1-1, with D unresolved. This CDR3 is 13 amino acids long. In germline, CDR1 is SNHLY, CDR2 FYNNEI. Between the trimmed V and J ends, which lost 3 bases and 7 bases, there was a span of 12 bases. The CDR3 sequence is CASSENTGGEAFF. CDR3 coding DNA: TGTGCCAGCAGTGAGAACACGGGAGGTGAAGCTTTCTTT.

The chain couples TRBV7-3 to TRBJ2-1; TRBD1 matches at 9 bases. Germline loops: CDR1 SGHTA, CDR2 FQGTGA. The CDR3 is made up of 15 amino acids. Losses at the gene ends were 5 bases for V and 6 bases for J; bases not matched to a gene: 8. This CDR3 is CASSLGTGFVNEQFF. CDR3 nucleotide sequence: TGTGCCAGCAGCCTCGGGACAGGGTTTGTCAATGAGCAGTTCTTC.

The V gene is TRBV5-4, the J gene TRBJ2-1; a weak D match, TRBD2 (6 bases). This CDR3 is 15 amino acids long. The V and J ends lost 1 base and 0 bases respectively, with 8 bases between them. Germline V gene lookup returns CDR1 SGHNT and CDR2 YYREEE (reference sequence). CDR3 sequence (DNA): TGTGCCAGCAGCTTGAACGGGGGCTCCTACAATGAGCAGTTCTTC. Translating gives CASSLNGGSYNEQFF.

The gene calls are TRBV2 and TRBJ1-4, with D maybe TRBD1 (5 bases). V dropped 7 bases and J dropped 0 bases, with 9 bases sitting between them. The germline CDR1 and CDR2 sequences are SNHLY and FYNNEI. The CDR3 has 14 amino acids. The DNA of the CDR3 is TGTGCCAGCATTGGGGGACCAACTAATGAAAAACTGTTTTTT. Protein: CASIGGPTNEKLFF.

V and J are TRBV4-1 and TRBJ2-7, with 13 bases matching TRBD2. Trimming removed 4 bases from V and 2 bases from J; junction bases left unmatched: 5. The CDR3 covers 16 residues. Per the germline V gene, CDR1 is MGHRA and CDR2 is YSYEKL. For the CDR3, the DNA is TGCGCCAGCAGCCCGGGGACTAGCGGGGCACCCTACGAGCAGTACTTC. It yields the protein CASSPGTSGAPYEQYF.

This CDR3 reads CASSQDGLAQADTQYF. For the CDR3, the DNA is TGTGCCAGCAGCCAAGATGGGCTGGCCCAAGCAGATACGCAGTATTTT. The rearrangement joins TRBV4-2 to TRBJ2-3; D unresolved. Germline CDR1 is LGHNA and CDR2 is YNFKEQ. The CDR3 contains 16 residues. Trimming left V 0 bases short and J 4 bases short, with 14 bases between.

The chain combines TRBV10-3 with TRBJ1-2, with D maybe TRBD1 (5 bases). V was shortened by 10 bases and J by 2 bases, with 14 bases between the two germline ends. This CDR3 has 13 residues. Germline CDR1 and CDR2: ENHRY and SYGVKD. The CDR3 DNA reads TGTGCCAGCAGGCGGGGGGTGAACTATGGCTACACCTTC. Encoded protein: CASRRGVNYGYTF.

Points on this clone: An end of the junction does not agree with germline; a read error may underlie this. This chain links TRBV15 with TRBJ2-2; D tentatively fits TRBD1 or TRBD2 (5 bases each). This CDR3 comprises 17 residues. CDR1 and CDR2 (germline): LNHNV, YYDKDF (reference sequence). The DNA for the CDR3 is TGTGCCACCAGCAGGGCCTCCGGGACCGGGAACATCGGGGAGCTGTTTTTT. As protein: CATSRASGTGNIGELFF.

The chain carries TRBV6-6 and TRBJ1-2; D unclear. This CDR3 comprises 13 residues. CDR1 and CDR2 (germline): MNHNY, SVGAGI (reference sequence). V dropped 2 bases and J dropped 4 bases, with 8 bases sitting between them. The CDR3 nucleotides read TGTGCCAGCAGTTACGAGTTCCGCTATGGCTACACCTTC. Translated: CASSYEFRYGYTF.

The genes are TRBV11-2 and TRBJ2-5; 8 positions agree with TRBD1. The CDR3 has 16 amino acids. The V segment lost 5 bases and the J segment 4 bases; nucleotides outside the gene matches: 12. Per the germline V gene, CDR1 is SGHAT and CDR2 is FQNNGV. CDR3 coding DNA: TGTGCCAGCAGCAACGGACGGACAGGGTCTGGAGAGACCCAGTACTTC. Protein: CASSNGRTGSGETQYF.

V usage is TRBV24-1 and J usage is TRBJ2-5; TRBD1 matches 7 bases. Trimming removed 4 bases from V and 4 bases from J; junction bases left unmatched: 8. The CDR3 sequence is 15 residues long. The germline V gene encodes CDR1 KGHDR and CDR2 SFDVKD. The CDR3 loop is CATSDPTGNGETQYF. CDR3 coding DNA: TGTGCCACCAGTGACCCGACAGGGAACGGAGAGACCCAGTACTTC.

This chain connects TRBV2 to TRBJ1-2; D not certain. The CDR3 totals 12 residues. V dropped 5 bases and J dropped 2 bases, with 6 bases sitting between them. Per the germline V gene, CDR1 is SNHLY and CDR2 is FYNNEI. The CDR3 nucleotides read TGTGCCAGCAGTAGTTCAAACTATGGCTACACCTTC. The encoded protein is CASSSSNYGYTF.

This chain's CDR3 is CASSYEDYEQYV. CDR3 nucleotides: TGTGCCAGCAGTTACGAGGACTACGAGCAGTACGTC. V usage is TRBV6-2 or TRBV6-3 and J usage is TRBJ2-7; D unclear. The CDR3 spans 12 residues. In germline, CDR1 is MNHEY, CDR2 SVGEGT. Trimming took 2 bases from V and 3 from J, leaving 5 bases between them.